Listed here are 11 T cell receptor beta chains from one sample, sequenced in a study of T cell responses to AZD1222 COVID-19 vaccine. Only in-frame clones appear in the TCRdb table, and some are missing; sequencing was by immunoSEQ multiplex PCR. The repertoire holds 90,000 to 120,000 clones, with about 89% as singletons. The sample was peripheral blood, taken 28 days after the second AZD1222 dose. These receptors all stem from an adult who received the AZD1222 COVID-19 vaccine.

In this sample, this clone turned up once. The rearrangement joins TRBV6-5 to TRBJ2-3, with 7 bases matching TRBD1. The CDR3 spans 14 residues. The germline gives CDR1 MNHEY, CDR2 SVGAGI. Losses at the gene ends were 6 bases for V and 4 bases for J; bases not matched to a gene: 7. CDR3 sequence: CASRPDRVPDTQYF. CDR3 DNA: TGTGCCAGCAGGCCCGACAGGGTCCCAGATACGCAGTATTTT.

The gene calls are TRBV27 and TRBJ2-3, with D maybe TRBD1 (6 bases). The CDR3 has 14 residues. V lost 10 bases and J lost 3, with 17 bases in between. The germline V gene encodes CDR1 MNHEY and CDR2 SMNVEV (reference sequence). As DNA, the CDR3 is TGTGCCAAAACCCACAGGGTTTGTACAGATACGCAGTATTTT. It is translated as CAKTHRVCTDTQYF.

The rearrangement joins TRBV12-3 or TRBV12-4 to TRBJ2-5; 9 bases agree with TRBD1. Unmatched junction bases numbered 3, after V lost 6 bases and J lost 4 bases. The CDR3 runs to 13 residues. The CDR3 region is CASRGQGTETQYF. CDR3 bases: TGTGCCAGCAGGGGACAGGGTACAGAGACCCAGTACTTC.

V gene TRBV7-8 combines with J gene TRBJ2-3; D ambiguous. The V and J ends lost 5 bases and 4 bases respectively, with 16 bases between them. Germline CDR1 is SGHVS and CDR2 is FQNEAQ. The CDR3 runs to 15 residues. CDR3 loop: CASSRNRVESDTQYF. For the CDR3, the DNA is TGTGCCAGCAGCAGGAACCGGGTGGAGTCAGATACGCAGTATTTT.

The sample holds one count of this clone. The chain couples TRBV6-5 to TRBJ1-5; 10 positions match TRBD1. In germline, CDR1 is MNHEY, CDR2 SVGAGI. J lost 3 bases, V lost 6 bases, and 5 bases had no gene match. The CDR3 consists of 15 residues. Written as DNA, the CDR3 is TGTGCCAGCAGCCCGGACAGGGGGTCCAATCAGCCCCAGCATTTT. It translates to CASSPDRGSNQPQHF.

The gene calls are TRBV28 and TRBJ2-1; 12 positions agree with TRBD2. The CDR3 has 14 residues. Germline V gene lookup returns CDR1 MDHEN and CDR2 SYDVKM. V lost 8 bases, J lost 5 bases, and 4 bases stayed unmatched. CDR3 protein: CASLLAGGDNEQFF. CDR3 nucleotide sequence: TGTGCCAGCCTTCTAGCGGGGGGGGACAATGAGCAGTTCTTC.

J is TRBJ2-7 and V is TRBV18, with 7 bases that match TRBD1. The V gene end was trimmed by 3 bases and the J gene end by 6 bases; junction bases not matched to a gene: 5. CDR1 KGHSH and CDR2 LQKENI come from the germline V gene. This CDR3 is built from 13 residues. The CDR3 DNA follows: TGTGCCAGCTCACCCTGGGACAGTCCCGAGCAGTACTTC. Its translation: CASSPWDSPEQYF.

V usage is TRBV7-8 and J usage is TRBJ2-7; D is ambiguous. The J call may be wrong; the DNA end is better matched by TRBJ2-1. Germline CDR1 reads SGHVS; CDR2 reads FQNEAQ. This CDR3 has 12 residues. This CDR3 is CASSPANNEQFF. In DNA, the CDR3 is TGTGCCAGCAGCCCAGCTAACAATGAGCAGTTCTTC.

The V call is TRBV5-1, the J call TRBJ1-6; no reliable D call. Germline CDR1 is SGHRS and CDR2 is YFSETQ. The CDR3 is 13 residues long. The V end lost 4 bases, the J end lost 8 bases, and 10 bases lay between the germline ends. CDR3 loop: CASSPARDSPLHF. For the CDR3, the DNA is TGCGCCAGCAGCCCGGCGCGGGATTCACCCCTCCACTTT.

The V gene is TRBV27, the J gene TRBJ2-1, with D possibly being TRBD1 or TRBD2 (6 bases each). This CDR3 comprises 15 residues. Germline loops: CDR1 MNHEY, CDR2 SMNVEV (reference sequence). Trimming removed 3 bases at V and 8 bases at J, with 17 bases between. For the CDR3, the DNA is TGTGCCAGCAGTTTCGTGCTAGCGCAGGGGTATGAGCAGTTCTTC. Protein sequence: CASSFVLAQGYEQFF.

The CDR3 protein is CASSLAVIAGGGETQYF. The CDR3, as DNA: TGTGCCAGCAGCTTAGCGGTAATAGCGGGAGGGGGAGAGACCCAGTACTTC. The chain joins TRBV7-2 to TRBJ2-5; TRBD2 agrees at 11 bases. J lost 4 bases, V lost 0 bases, and 7 bases had no gene match. The CDR3 loop spans 17 amino acids. Germline V gene sequence: CDR1 SGHTA, CDR2 FQGNSA.